This T cell receptor (beta chain) was recovered during a study of cytotoxic CD8 clonotypes in ibrutinib-treated CLL. Study in general: Median treatment time before response sampling was 12 months, range 6 to 36. Study observations and caveats: Patients had baseline clonality above age-matched healthy donors, and this clonality moved with circulating CD8+ T-cell counts.

Details on this clone: Its cognate antigen is unknown.

Genomic DNA in an amount of approximately 2.2 micrograms was extracted from cryopreserved PBMCs and used for the preparation of TCR beta libraries. Some clones are missing from TCRdb's copy, which holds only in-frame ones; the method was immunoSEQ multiplex PCR. The profile shows 70,000 to 80,000 clones, roughly 80% of them singletons. The V gene lost 1 base and the J gene lost 7 bases, with 29 bases spanning the gap. The CDR3 length is 20 residues. Looked up from germline, CDR1 is SGHRS and CDR2 is YFSETQ. This TCR came from a human donor with chronic lymphocytic leukemia. The J gene is TRBJ2-2, the V gene TRBV5-1; D is perhaps TRBD1 or TRBD2 (6 bases each). This material consisted of PBMCs, taken after 24 months of ibrutinib treatment. The DNA for the CDR3 is TGCGCCAGCAGCTTGTCCCCCCTAGACCAGATCTGGGGGCGGGGCGGGGAGCTGTTTTTT. It specifies CASSLSPLDQIWGRGGELFF.